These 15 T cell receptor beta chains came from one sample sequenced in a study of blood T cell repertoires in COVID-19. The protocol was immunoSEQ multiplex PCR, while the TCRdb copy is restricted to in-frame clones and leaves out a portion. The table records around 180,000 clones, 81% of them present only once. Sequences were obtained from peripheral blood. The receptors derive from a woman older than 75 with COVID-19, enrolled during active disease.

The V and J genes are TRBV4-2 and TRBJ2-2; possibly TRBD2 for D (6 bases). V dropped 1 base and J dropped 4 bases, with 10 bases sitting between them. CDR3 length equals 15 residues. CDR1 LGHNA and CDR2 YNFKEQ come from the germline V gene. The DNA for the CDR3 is TGTGCCAGCAGCCAAGGCGGGGTAGGCACCGGGGAGCTGTTTTTT. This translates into CASSQGGVGTGELFF.

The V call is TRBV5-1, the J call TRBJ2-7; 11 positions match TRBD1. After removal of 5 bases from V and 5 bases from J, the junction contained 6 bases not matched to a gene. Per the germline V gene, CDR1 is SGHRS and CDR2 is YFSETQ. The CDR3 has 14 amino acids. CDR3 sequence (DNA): TGCGCCAGCAGATCCGGGACAGGGGGGGACGAGCAGTACTTC. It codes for CASRSGTGGDEQYF.

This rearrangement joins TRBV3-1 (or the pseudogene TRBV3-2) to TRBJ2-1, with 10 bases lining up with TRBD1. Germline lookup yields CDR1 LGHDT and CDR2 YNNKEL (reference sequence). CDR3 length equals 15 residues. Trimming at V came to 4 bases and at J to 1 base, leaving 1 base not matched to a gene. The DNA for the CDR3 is TGTGCCAGCAGCCCGGACAGGGGGTCCTACAATGAGCAGTTCTTC. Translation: CASSPDRGSYNEQFF.

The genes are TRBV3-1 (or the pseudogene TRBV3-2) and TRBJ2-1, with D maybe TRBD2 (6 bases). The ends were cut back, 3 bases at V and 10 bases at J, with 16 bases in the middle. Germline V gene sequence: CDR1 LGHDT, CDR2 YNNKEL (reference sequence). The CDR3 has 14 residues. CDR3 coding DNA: TGTGCCAGCAGCCAGAGACTAGTTGTGGGCGAGCAGTTCTTC. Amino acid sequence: CASSQRLVVGEQFF.

For the CDR3, the DNA is TGTGCCAGCAGTGAAAGAGGCGGGAGGGCCAGCACAGATACGCAGTATTTT. It codes for CASSERGGRASTDTQYF. The J gene is TRBJ2-3, the V gene TRBV6-1; 9 bases agree with TRBD2. Germline V CDR1 and CDR2: MNHNS, SASEGT. This CDR3 has 17 amino acids. J was trimmed by 0 bases and V by 2 bases; bases with no gene match: 6.

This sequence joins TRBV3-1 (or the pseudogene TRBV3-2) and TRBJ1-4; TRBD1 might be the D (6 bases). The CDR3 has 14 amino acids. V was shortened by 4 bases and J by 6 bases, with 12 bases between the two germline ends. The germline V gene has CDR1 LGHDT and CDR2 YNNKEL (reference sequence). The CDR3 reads CASSPPGQHEKLFF. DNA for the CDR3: TGTGCCAGCAGCCCCCCTGGACAGCATGAAAAACTGTTTTTT.

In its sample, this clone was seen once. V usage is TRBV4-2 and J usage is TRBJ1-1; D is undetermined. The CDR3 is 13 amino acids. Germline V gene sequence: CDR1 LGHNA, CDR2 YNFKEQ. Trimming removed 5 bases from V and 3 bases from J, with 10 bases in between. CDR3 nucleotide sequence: TGTGCCAGCAGCTTTCGGTTGGACACTGAAGCTTTCTTT. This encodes CASSFRLDTEAFF.

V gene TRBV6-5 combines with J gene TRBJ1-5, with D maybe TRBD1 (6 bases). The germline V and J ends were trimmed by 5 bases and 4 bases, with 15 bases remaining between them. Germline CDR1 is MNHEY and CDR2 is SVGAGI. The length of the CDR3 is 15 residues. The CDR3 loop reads CASSPLPGQNQPQHF. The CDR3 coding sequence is TGTGCCAGCAGTCCACTTCCCGGACAGAATCAGCCCCAGCATTTT.

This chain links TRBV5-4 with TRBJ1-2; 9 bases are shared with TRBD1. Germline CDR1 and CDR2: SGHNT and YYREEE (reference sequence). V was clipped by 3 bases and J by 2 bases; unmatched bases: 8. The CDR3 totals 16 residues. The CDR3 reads CASSSVGTGTNYGYTF. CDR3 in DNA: TGTGCCAGCAGCTCGGTAGGGACAGGGACCAACTATGGCTACACCTTC.

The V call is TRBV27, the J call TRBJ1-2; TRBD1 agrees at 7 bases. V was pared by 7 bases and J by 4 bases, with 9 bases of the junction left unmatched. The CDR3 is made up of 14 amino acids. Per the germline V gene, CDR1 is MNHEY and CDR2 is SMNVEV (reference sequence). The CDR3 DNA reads TGTGCCAGCAAGGAGACAGGGAGTTTCTATGGCTACACCTTC. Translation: CASKETGSFYGYTF.

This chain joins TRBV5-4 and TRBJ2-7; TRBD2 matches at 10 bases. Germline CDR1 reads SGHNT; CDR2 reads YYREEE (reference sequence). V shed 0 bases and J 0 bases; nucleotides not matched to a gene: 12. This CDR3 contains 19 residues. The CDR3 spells CASSLDSSGRRGPSYEQYF. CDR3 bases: TGTGCCAGCAGCTTGGATAGTAGCGGGAGGAGGGGACCCTCCTACGAGCAGTACTTC.

The CDR3 sequence is CAISDGKQETQYF. The CDR3 DNA reads as TGTGCCATCAGTGACGGGAAACAAGAGACCCAGTACTTC. The chain couples TRBV10-3 to TRBJ2-5, with a possible D match to TRBD2 (5 bases). The CDR3 length is 13 residues. Trimming took off 3 bases at V and 2 bases at J, with 7 bases between the two ends. CDR1 is ENHRY, CDR2 SYGVKD, per germline.

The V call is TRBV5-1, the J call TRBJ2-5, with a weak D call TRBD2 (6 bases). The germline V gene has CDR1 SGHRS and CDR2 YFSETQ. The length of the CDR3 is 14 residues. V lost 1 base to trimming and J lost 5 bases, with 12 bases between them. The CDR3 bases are TGCGCCAGCAGCTTGTTGCCGGGACTGGAGACCCAGTACTTC. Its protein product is CASSLLPGLETQYF.

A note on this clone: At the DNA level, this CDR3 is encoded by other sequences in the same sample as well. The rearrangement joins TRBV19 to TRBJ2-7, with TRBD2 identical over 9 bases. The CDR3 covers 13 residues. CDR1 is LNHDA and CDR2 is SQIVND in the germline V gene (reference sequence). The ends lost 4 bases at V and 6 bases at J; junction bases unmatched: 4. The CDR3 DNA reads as TGTGCCAGTAGTACGGGACTAGCAGGCGAGCAGTACTTC. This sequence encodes CASSTGLAGEQYF.

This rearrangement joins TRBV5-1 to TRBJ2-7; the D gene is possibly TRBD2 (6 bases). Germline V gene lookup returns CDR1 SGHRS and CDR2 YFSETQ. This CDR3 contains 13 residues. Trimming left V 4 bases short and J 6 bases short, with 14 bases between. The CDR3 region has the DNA TGCGCCAGCAGCCTTGGGGAGGTCCGCGAGCAGTACTTC. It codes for CASSLGEVREQYF.